This TCR beta chain was identified during a study of T-cell memory formation after mild COVID-19. Germline-derived CDR1 and CDR2 are SGHVS and FQNEAQ. The CDR3 length is 13 residues. V dropped 5 bases and J dropped 3 bases, with 11 bases sitting between them. 5'RACE with constant-segment primers yielded barcoded, UMI-tagged TCR alpha and TCR beta cDNA libraries. MiXCR was run by TCRdb on the 5' RACE reads, yielding one entry per CDR3 protein. The data contain 250,000 to 400,000 distinct CDR3 sequences, 13% to 15% of them singletons. The rearrangement joins TRBV7-8 to TRBJ2-7, with D perhaps assigned TRBD1 or TRBD2 (5 bases each). This sequence originates from a man aged 18 to 30 who had mild COVID-19 (a few samples of this study predate the infection). Cell type and time point are not known. Sample: PBMCs or a T cell subset sorted from them (not recorded which). The CDR3 sequence: CASSLGEGYEQYV. CDR3 DNA sequence: TGTGCCAGCAGCCTGGGGGAAGGCTACGAGCAGTACGTC.